This entry concerns a single T cell receptor beta chain. Its specific antigen is unknown. Per-base quality was not reported, and no clone a single base away is much larger than it. From cysteine to phenylalanine, the CDR3 is 18 amino acids long. Only the CDR3 portion is preserved as DNA: 54 bases, with reading frame beginning at the first base. Library preparation employed the immunoSEQ multiplex PCR assay. Imported from immuneACCESS, the table was reduced by TCRdb to in-frame sequences with V and J called. These copies leave out some clones; in studies compared against another copy, an unresolved V gene accounts for under half, and the cause of the remainder is not known. The sample data list around 76,000 clones, and about 93% of these were observed just once. The top ten hold 0.25% to 0.35% of the sample. The data were obtained in a study of technical replicates of blood from a handful of donors (dated 2017 in TCRdb).

The chain joins TRBV21-1 to TRBJ1-2. TRBV21-1 is reported as a pseudogene. The sample consisted of T cells isolated from PBMCs. The TCR was taken from a human donor in good health. The sequenced DNA is TGTGCCAGCAAGCAAGGGTTTAAGTATTTGGAGGGGATAGATGGCTACACCTTC. It is translated as CASKQGFKYLEGIDGYTF.